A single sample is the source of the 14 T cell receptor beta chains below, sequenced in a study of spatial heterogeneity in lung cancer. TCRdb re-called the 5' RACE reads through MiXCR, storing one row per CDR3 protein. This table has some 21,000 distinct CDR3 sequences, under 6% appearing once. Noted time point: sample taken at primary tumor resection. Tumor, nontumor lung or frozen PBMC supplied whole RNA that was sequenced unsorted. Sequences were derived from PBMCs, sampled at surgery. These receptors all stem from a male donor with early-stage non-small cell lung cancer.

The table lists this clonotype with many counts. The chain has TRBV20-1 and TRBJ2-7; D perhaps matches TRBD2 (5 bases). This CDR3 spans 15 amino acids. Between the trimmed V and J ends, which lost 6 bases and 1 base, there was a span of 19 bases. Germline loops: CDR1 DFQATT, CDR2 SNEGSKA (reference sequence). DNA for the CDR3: TGCAGTGCCAACTTGGCGCGGGTTCCTTCCTACGAGCAGTACTTC. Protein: CSANLARVPSYEQYF.

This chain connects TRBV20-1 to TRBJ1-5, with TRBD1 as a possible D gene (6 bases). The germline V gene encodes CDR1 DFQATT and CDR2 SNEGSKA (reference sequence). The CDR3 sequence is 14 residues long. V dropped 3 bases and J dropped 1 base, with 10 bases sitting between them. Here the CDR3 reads CSASMQGSNQPQHF. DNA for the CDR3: TGCAGTGCTAGCATGCAGGGGAGCAATCAGCCCCAGCATTTT.

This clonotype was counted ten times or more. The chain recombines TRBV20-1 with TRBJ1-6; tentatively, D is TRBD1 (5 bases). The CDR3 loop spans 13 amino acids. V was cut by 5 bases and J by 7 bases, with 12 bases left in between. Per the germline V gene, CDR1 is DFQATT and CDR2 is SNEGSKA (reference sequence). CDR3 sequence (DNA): TGCAGTGCTGCCATAGGGGCCAATTCACCCCTCCACTTT. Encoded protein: CSAAIGANSPLHF.

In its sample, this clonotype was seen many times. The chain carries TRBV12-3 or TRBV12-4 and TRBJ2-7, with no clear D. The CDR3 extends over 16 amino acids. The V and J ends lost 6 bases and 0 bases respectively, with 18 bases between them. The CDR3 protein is CASSATQSRYSYEQYF. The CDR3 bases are TGTGCCAGCAGCGCAACCCAATCCAGGTACTCCTACGAGCAGTACTTC.

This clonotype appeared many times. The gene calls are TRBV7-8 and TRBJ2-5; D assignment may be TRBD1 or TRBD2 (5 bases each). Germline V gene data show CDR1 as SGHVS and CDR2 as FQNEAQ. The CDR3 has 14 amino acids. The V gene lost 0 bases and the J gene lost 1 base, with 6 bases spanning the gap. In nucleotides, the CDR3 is TGTGCCAGCAGCTTAGCGGGGGTCCAAGAGACCCAGTACTTC. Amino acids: CASSLAGVQETQYF.

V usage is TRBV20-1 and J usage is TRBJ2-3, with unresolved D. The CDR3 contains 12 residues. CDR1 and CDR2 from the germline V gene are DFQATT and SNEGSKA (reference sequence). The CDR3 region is CTSHSSTDTQYF. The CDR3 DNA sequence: TGCACCAGCCATTCCTCCACAGATACGCAGTATTTT.

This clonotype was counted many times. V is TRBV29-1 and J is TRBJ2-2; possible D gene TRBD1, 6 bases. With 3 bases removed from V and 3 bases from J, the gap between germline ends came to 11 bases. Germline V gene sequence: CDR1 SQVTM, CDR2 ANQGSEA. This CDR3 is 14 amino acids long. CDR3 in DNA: TGCAGCGTTGAGTTCAGGGGAGACACCGGGGAGCTGTTTTTT. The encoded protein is CSVEFRGDTGELFF.

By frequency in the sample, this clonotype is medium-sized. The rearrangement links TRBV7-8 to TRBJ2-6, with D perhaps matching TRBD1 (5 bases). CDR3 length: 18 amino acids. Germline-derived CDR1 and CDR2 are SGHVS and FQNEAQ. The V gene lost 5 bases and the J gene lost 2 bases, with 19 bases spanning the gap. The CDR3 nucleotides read TGTGCCAGCAGCCCAGGAGAAAGGGGTTTCCCTGGGGCCAACGTCCTGACTTTC. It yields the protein CASSPGERGFPGANVLTF.

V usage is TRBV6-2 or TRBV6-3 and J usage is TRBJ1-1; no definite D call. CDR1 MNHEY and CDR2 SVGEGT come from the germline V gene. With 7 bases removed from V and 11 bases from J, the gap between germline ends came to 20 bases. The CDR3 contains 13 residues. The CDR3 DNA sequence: TGTGCCAGCACCACACCCGGAGGGATCAACGCTTTCTTT. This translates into CASTTPGGINAFF.

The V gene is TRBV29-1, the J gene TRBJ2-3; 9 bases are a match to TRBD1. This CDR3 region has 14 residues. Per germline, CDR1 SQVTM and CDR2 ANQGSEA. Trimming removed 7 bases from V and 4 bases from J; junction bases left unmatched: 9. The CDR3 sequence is CSAPGQGFADTQYF. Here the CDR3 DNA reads TGCAGCGCTCCGGGACAGGGTTTCGCAGATACGCAGTATTTT.

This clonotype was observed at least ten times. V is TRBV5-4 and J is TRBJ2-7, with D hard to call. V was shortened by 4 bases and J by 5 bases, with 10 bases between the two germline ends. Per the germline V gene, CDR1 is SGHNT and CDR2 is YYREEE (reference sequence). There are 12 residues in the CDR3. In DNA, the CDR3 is TGTGCCAGCAGCACGACTGAAGACGAGCAGTACTTC. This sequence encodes CASSTTEDEQYF.

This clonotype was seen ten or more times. The CDR3 bases are TGCAGCGTTGTGAGGACGGGTAACTATGGCTACACCTTC. Translated, it gives CSVVRTGNYGYTF. The chain has TRBV29-1 and TRBJ1-2; D not certain. Per the germline V gene, CDR1 is SQVTM and CDR2 is ANQGSEA. The CDR3 covers 13 residues. Trimming pared 4 bases from V and 1 base from J, leaving 10 bases between.

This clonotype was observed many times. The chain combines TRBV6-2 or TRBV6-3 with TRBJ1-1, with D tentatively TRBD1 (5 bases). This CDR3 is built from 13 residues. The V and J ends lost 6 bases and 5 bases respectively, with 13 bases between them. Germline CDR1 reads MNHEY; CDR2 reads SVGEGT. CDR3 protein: CASREKGETEAFF. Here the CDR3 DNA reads TGTGCCAGCAGAGAAAAAGGGGAAACTGAAGCTTTCTTT.

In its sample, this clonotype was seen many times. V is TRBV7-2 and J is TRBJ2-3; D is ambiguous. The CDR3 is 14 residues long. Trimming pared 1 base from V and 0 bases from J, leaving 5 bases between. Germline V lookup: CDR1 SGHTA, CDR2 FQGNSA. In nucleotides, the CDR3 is TGTGCCAGCAGCTTAGACGGAAGCACAGATACGCAGTATTTT. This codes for CASSLDGSTDTQYF.